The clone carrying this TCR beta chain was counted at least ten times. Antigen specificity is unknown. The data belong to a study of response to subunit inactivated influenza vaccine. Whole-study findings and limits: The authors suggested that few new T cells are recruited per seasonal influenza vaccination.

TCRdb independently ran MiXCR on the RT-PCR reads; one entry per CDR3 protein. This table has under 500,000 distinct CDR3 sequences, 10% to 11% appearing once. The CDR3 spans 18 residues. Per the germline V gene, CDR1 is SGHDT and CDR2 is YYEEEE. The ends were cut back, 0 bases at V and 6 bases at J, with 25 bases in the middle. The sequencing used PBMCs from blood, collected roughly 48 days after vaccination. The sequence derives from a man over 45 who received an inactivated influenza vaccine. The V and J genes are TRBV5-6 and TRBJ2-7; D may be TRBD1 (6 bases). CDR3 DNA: TGTGCCAGCAGCTTGGTTTTTAGGAACACAGGGACGGGGCCCGAGCAGTACTTC. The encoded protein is CASSLVFRNTGTGPEQYF.